The sequence of this T cell receptor beta chain was determined in a study of glioma-infiltrating T cells. General study points: Gliomas, especially low-grade, showed above-expected tissue-blood divergence; non-neoplastic patients showed below. Very few CDR3 sequences were shared between tissue and blood.

Amplification of TCR alpha and beta CDR3 regions from RNA used iRepertoire nested multiplex PCR. Tissue mRNA or PBMC total RNA, about 95-450 ng, went into one-step reverse transcription and amplification. TCRdb fed the multiplex PCR reads into MiXCR, producing one record per CDR3 protein. The table shows 150,000 to 200,000 distinct CDR3 sequences, with over 30% occurring only once. In the case of this clonotype: As yet, its antigen is unknown.

CDR1 and CDR2 from the germline V gene are SQVTM and ANQGSEA. With 5 bases clipped from V and 7 bases from J, the junction kept 11 bases outside the gene matches. The CDR3 contains 15 residues. This receptor was taken from a human donor with low-grade glioma or glioblastoma, undergoing nonglioma brain surgery, or in good health (not recorded which). Sequenced material: glioma tissue, nonneoplastic brain tissue, or PBMCs (not recorded which). V gene TRBV29-1 combines with J gene TRBJ1-2, with TRBD1 matching over 12 bases. CDR3: CSVTTGTGGASGYTF. The CDR3 coding sequence is TGCAGCGTTACGACCGGGACAGGGGGCGCGAGTGGCTACACCTTC.